This T cell receptor beta chain was captured in a study of blood T cell repertoires in COVID-19. About the study: Sources were T cells, B-cell-depleted T cells, or PBMCs; the material itself was cDNA or gDNA.

Authors' data handling: Quantification of nucleated cells was approximated via reference gene primer amplification. The assay was immunoSEQ multiplex PCR, and TCRdb's table has in-frame clones only and misses some. That table furnishes V, J and clone size, whereas the DNA furnished D and trimming. The sample includes about 99,000 clones, roughly nine tenths of them seen just once. CDR3 length: 15 residues. Trimming stripped 2 bases from V and 1 base from J, with 12 bases between. Germline V lookup: CDR1 SGDLS, CDR2 YYNGEE. This clone was detected only a few times. The chain recombines TRBV9 with TRBJ2-5, with D tentatively TRBD1 (5 bases). This clonotype originated in a woman of 80 years or more in a cohort sampled during active COVID-19. Sequenced: peripheral blood. CDR3 nucleotides: TGTGCCAGCAGCGTGCTTTCAGGGCCCCAAGAGACCCAGTACTTC. It is translated as CASSVLSGPQETQYF.